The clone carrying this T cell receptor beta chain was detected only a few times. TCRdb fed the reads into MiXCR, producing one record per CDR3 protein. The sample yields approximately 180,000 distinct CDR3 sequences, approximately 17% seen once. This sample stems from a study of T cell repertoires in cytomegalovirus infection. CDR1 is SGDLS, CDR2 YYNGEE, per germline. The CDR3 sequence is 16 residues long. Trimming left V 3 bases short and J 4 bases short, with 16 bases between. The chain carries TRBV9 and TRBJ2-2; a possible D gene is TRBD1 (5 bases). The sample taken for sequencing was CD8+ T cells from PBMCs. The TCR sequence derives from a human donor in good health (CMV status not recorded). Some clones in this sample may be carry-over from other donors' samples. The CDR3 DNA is TGTGCCAGCAGCGAGAACTACCTAAGGGGCACCGGGGAGCTGTTTTTT. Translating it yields CASSENYLRGTGELFF.